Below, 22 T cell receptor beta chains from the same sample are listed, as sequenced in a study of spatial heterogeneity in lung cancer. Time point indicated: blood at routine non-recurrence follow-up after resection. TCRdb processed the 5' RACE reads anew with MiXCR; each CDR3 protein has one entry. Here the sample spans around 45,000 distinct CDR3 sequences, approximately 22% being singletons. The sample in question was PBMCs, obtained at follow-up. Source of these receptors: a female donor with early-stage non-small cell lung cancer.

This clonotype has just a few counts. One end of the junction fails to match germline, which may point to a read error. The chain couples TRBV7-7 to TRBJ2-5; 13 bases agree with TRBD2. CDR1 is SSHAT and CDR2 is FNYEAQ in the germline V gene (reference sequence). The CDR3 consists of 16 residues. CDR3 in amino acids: CASSPGLAGAQETQYF. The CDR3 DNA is TGTGCTAGCAGCCCCGGACTAGCGGGAGCACAAGAGACCCAGTACTTC.

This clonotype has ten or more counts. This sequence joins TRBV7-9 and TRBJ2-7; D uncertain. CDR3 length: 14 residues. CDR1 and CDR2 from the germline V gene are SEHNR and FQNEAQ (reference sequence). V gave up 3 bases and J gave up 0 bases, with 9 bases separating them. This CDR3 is CASSFSGLSYEQYF. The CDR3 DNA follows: TGTGCCAGCAGCTTTTCGGGCCTCTCCTACGAGCAGTACTTC.

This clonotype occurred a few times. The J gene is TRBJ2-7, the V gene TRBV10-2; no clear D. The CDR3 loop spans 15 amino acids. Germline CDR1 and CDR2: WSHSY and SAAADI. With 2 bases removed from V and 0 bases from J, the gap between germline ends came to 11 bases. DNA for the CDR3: TGCGCCAGCAGTGAGATGGTGCGTCGCTCCTACGAGCAGTACTTC. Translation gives CASSEMVRRSYEQYF.

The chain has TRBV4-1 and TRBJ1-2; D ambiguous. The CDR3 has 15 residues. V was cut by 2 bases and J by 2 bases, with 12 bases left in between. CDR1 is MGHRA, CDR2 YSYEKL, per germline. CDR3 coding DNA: TGCGCCAGCAGCCAACCCCATGGACTGAACTATGGCTACACCTTC. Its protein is CASSQPHGLNYGYTF.

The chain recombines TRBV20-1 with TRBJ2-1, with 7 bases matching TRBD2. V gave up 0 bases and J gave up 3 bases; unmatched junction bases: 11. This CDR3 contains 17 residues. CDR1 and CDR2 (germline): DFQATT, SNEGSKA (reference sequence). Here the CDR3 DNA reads TGCAGTGCTAGAGATCCGTTTCGGCGGGGGAACTACAATGAGCAGTTCTTC. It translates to CSARDPFRRGNYNEQFF.

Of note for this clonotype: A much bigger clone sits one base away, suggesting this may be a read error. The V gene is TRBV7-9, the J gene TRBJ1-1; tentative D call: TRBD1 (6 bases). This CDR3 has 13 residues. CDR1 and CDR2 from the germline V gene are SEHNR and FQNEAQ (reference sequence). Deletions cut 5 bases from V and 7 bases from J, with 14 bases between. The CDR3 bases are TGTGCCAGCAGCGAAGCACAGGGATTTGAAGCTTTCTTT. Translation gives CASSEAQGFEAFF.

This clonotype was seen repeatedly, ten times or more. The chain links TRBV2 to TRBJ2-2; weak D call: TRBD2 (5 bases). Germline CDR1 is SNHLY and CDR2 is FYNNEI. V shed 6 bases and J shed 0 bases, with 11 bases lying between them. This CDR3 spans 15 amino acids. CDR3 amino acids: CASRKLVANTGELFF. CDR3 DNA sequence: TGTGCCAGCAGAAAACTAGTAGCGAACACCGGGGAGCTGTTTTTT.

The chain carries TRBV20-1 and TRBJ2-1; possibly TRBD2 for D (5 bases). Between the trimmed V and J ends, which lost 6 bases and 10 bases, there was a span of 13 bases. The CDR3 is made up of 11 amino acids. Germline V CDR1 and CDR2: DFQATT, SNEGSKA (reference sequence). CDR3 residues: CSAPRLPEQFF. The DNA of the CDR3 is TGCAGTGCCCCCCGACTACCGGAGCAGTTCTTC.

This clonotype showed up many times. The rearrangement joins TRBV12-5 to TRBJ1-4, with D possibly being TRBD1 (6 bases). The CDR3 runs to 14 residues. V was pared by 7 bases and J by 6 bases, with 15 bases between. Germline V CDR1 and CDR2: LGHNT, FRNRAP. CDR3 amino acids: CASVGGGEYEKLFF. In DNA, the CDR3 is TGTGCTAGTGTCGGGGGCGGGGAGTATGAAAAACTGTTTTTT.

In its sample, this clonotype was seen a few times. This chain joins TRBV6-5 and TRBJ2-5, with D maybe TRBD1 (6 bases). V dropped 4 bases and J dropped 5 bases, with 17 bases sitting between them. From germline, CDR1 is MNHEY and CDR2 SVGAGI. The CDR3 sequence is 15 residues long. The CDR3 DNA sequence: TGTGCCAGCAGTTTACAGGGATTGAGCTCGGAGACCCAGTACTTC. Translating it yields CASSLQGLSSETQYF.

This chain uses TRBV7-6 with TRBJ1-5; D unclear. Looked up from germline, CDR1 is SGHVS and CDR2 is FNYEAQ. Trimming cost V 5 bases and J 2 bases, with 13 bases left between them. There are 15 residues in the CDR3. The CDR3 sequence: CASSPRARGNQPQHF. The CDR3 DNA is TGTGCCAGCAGCCCGCGGGCCAGAGGCAATCAGCCCCAGCATTTT.

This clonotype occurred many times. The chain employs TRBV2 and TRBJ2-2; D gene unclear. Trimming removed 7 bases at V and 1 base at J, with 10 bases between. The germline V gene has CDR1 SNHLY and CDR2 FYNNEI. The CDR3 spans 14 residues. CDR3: CASKDRLNTGELFF. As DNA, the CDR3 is TGTGCCAGCAAGGACCGCCTGAACACCGGGGAGCTGTTTTTT. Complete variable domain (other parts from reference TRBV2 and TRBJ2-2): EPEVTQTPSHQVTQMGQEVILRCVPISNHLYFYWYRQILGQKVEFLVSFYNNEISEKSEIFDDQFSVERPDGSNFTLKIRSTKLEDSAMYFCASKDRLNTGELFFGEGSRLTVL.

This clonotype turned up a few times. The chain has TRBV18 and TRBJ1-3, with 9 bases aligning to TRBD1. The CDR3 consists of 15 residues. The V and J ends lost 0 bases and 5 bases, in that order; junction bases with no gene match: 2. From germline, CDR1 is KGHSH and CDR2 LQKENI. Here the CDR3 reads CASSPPGQGRNTIYF. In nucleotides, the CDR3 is TGTGCCAGCTCACCACCGGGACAGGGACGAAACACCATATATTTT.

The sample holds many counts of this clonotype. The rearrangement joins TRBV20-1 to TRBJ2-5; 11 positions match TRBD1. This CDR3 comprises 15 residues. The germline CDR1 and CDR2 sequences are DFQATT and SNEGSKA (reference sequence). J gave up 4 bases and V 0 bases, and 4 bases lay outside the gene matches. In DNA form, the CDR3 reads TGCAGTGCTAGAGATCGGGACAGGGGGTTAGAGACCCAGTACTTC. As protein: CSARDRDRGLETQYF.

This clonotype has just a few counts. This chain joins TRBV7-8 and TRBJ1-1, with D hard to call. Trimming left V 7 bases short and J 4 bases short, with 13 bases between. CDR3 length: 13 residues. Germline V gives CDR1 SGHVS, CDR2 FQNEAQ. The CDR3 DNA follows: TGTGCCAGCACCCAGCGTGTCGGCACTGAAGCTTTCTTT. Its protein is CASTQRVGTEAFF.

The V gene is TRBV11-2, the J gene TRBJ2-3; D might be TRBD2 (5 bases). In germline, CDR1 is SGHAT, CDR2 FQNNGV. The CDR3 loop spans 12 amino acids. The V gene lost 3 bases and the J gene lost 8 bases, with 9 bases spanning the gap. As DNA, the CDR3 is TGTGCCAGCAGCTTGGCAGGAGGTACGCAGTATTTT. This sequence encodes CASSLAGGTQYF.

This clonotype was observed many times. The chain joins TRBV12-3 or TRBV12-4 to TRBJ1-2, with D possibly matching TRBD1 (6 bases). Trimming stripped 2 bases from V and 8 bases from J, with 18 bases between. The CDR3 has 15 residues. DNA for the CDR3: TGTGCCAGCAGTTTACTGACGACGGGGGGCCGCGGCTACACCTTC. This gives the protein CASSLLTTGGRGYTF.

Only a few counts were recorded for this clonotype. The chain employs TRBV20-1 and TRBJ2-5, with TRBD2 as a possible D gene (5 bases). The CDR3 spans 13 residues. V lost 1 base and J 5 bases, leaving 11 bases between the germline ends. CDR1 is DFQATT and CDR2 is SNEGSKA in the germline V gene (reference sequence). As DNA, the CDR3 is TGCAGTGCTAGAGCGCCTAGCCGGGAGACCCAGTACTTC. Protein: CSARAPSRETQYF.

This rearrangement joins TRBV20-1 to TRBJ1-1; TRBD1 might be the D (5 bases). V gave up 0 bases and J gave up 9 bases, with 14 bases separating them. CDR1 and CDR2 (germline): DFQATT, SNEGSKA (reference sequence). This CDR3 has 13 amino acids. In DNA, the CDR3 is TGCAGTGCTAGAGATGTACGGGACGGGAAAGCTTTCTTT. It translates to CSARDVRDGKAFF.

The CDR3 DNA is TGTGCCAGCAGCCCGCGGGGGAGCCCGAACACCGGGGAGCTGTTTTTT. Residues: CASSPRGSPNTGELFF. This sequence joins TRBV7-9 and TRBJ2-2; 7 nucleotides align to TRBD2. Per the germline V gene, CDR1 is SEHNR and CDR2 is FQNEAQ (reference sequence). After removal of 5 bases from V and 0 bases from J, the junction contained 6 bases not matched to a gene. This CDR3 is 16 amino acids long.

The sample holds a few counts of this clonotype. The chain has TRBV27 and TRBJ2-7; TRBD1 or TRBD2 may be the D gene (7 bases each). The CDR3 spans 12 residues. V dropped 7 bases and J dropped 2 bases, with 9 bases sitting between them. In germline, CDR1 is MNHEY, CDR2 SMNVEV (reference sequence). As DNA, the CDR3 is TGTGCCAGCACAGGGGGGGCCTACGAGCAGTACTTC. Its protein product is CASTGGAYEQYF.

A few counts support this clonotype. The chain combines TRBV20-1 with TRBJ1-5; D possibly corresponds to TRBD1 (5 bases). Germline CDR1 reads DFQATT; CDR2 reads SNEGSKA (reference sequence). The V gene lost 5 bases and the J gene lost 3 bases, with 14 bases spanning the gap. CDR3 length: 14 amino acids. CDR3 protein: CSAWRGGVNQPQHF. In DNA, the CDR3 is TGCAGTGCTTGGAGGGGAGGGGTCAATCAGCCCCAGCATTTT.